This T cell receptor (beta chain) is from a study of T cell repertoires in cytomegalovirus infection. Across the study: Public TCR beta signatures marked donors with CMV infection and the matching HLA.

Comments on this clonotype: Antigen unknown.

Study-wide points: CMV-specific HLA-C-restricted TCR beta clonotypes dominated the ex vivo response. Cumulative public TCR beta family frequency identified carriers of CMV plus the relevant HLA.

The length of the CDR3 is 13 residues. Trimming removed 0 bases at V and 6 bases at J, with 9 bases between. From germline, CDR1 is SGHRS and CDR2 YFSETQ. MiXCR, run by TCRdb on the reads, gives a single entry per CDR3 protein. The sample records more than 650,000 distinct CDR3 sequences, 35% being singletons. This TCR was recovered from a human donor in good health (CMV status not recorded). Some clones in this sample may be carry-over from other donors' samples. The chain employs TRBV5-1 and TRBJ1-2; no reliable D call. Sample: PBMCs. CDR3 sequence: CASSLGQVDGYTF. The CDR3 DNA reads TGCGCCAGCAGCTTGGGTCAGGTCGATGGCTACACCTTC.